The 18 T cell receptor beta chains below come from one sample, sequenced in a study of blood T cell repertoires in COVID-19. Repertoires were generated with immunoSEQ multiplex PCR, while TCRdb's copy carries only in-frame clones and drops some. The sample lists some 190,000 clones, around 80% occurring once. Sequenced material: PBMCs or T cells enriched from blood (not recorded which). These receptors were obtained from a woman aged 50 to 60 with acute COVID-19.

This chain connects TRBV7-3 to TRBJ1-2; no clear D gene. Trimming pared 0 bases from V and 0 bases from J, leaving 5 bases between. In germline, CDR1 is SGHTA, CDR2 FQGTGA. The CDR3 has 14 amino acids. Here the CDR3 DNA reads TGTGCCAGCAGCTTAACAGCGGCTAACTATGGCTACACCTTC. Protein: CASSLTAANYGYTF.

The chain links TRBV9 to TRBJ2-4; TRBD1 agrees at 8 bases. V lost 1 base, J lost 9 bases, and 12 bases stayed unmatched. CDR1 is SGDLS and CDR2 is YYNGEE in the germline V gene. This CDR3 has 16 residues. CDR3 sequence: CASSVTRTGIETIQYF. The CDR3 region has the DNA TGTGCCAGCAGCGTAACCCGGACAGGGATCGAGACCATTCAGTACTTC.

The chain has TRBV18 and TRBJ2-1; tentatively, D is TRBD2 (7 bases). Germline V gene lookup returns CDR1 KGHSH and CDR2 LQKENI. The CDR3 loop spans 17 amino acids. The ends were cut back, 3 bases at V and 0 bases at J, with 15 bases in the middle. The CDR3 DNA is TGTGCCAGCTCACCCATGATGGGGGGGCCCTCCTACAATGAGCAGTTCTTC. It yields the protein CASSPMMGGPSYNEQFF.

The V and J genes are TRBV4-2 and TRBJ1-4, with D unclear. Trimming took off 4 bases at V and 4 bases at J, with 16 bases between the two ends. CDR3 length equals 16 residues. Germline loops: CDR1 LGHNA, CDR2 YNFKEQ. Here the CDR3 reads CASSPLQMEGNEKLFF. The CDR3 DNA follows: TGTGCCAGCAGCCCCCTTCAGATGGAGGGTAATGAAAAACTGTTTTTT.

This clone was detected once. The rearrangement uses TRBV27 and TRBJ1-1, with a possible D match to TRBD1 (5 bases). The germline V gene encodes CDR1 MNHEY and CDR2 SMNVEV (reference sequence). The V end was cut by 6 bases, the J end by 5 bases, with 10 bases between. CDR3 length equals 12 residues. CDR3 in DNA: TGTGCCAGCAGAGGGGCGGGGACTGAAGCTTTCTTT. This codes for CASRGAGTEAFF.

The rearrangement joins TRBV7-9 to TRBJ1-1; TRBD1 might be the D (6 bases). Germline V gene data show CDR1 as SEHNR and CDR2 as FQNEAQ (reference sequence). V was cut by 4 bases and J by 1 base, with 19 bases left in between. This CDR3 has 17 residues. CDR3 in amino acids: CASSSRFNRAENTEAFF. The CDR3, as DNA: TGTGCCAGCAGCTCTAGATTCAACAGGGCGGAGAACACTGAAGCTTTCTTT.

J is TRBJ1-1 and V is TRBV9; the D is unclear. Germline CDR1 is SGDLS and CDR2 is YYNGEE. The CDR3 spans 15 residues. Trimming removed 0 bases from V and 4 bases from J, with 13 bases in between. The CDR3: CASSVAPAGGTEAFF. The CDR3 DNA follows: TGTGCCAGCAGCGTAGCCCCTGCGGGAGGCACTGAAGCTTTCTTT.

The chain joins TRBV5-1 to TRBJ2-3; possibly TRBD2 for D (6 bases). CDR1 is SGHRS and CDR2 is YFSETQ in the germline V gene. The CDR3 sequence is 14 residues long. The V gene lost 6 bases and the J gene lost 3 bases, with 14 bases spanning the gap. The CDR3 DNA is TGCGCCAGCACCTCGGGGGAGGAGACAGATACGCAGTATTTT. Its protein is CASTSGEETDTQYF. Drawing the rest from reference TRBV5-1 and TRBJ2-3, the complete variable domain is KAGVTQTPRYLIKTRGQQVTLSCSPISGHRSVSWYQQTPGQGLQFLFEYFSETQRNKGNFPGRFSGRQFSNSRSEMNVSTLELGDSALYLCASTSGEETDTQYFGPGTRLTVL.

This chain connects TRBV27 to TRBJ2-1; perhaps TRBD2 as D (5 bases). Between the trimmed V and J ends, which lost 7 bases and 1 base, there was a span of 26 bases. Per the germline V gene, CDR1 is MNHEY and CDR2 is SMNVEV (reference sequence). The CDR3 runs 19 residues. CDR3 residues: CASTSLIRPSGVSYNEQFF. In DNA, the CDR3 is TGTGCCAGCACCAGTCTTATAAGGCCCTCCGGGGTGTCCTACAATGAGCAGTTCTTC.

The sample holds many counts of this clone. The J gene is TRBJ2-2, the V gene TRBV4-2; no clear D. Trimming pared 0 bases from V and 2 bases from J, leaving 10 bases between. Germline V lookup: CDR1 LGHNA, CDR2 YNFKEQ. This CDR3 is 16 amino acids long. CDR3 region: CASSQESRHNTGELFF. CDR3 DNA: TGTGCCAGCAGCCAAGAATCCAGACATAACACCGGGGAGCTGTTTTTT.

This clone has only a few counts. The V and J genes are TRBV5-4 and TRBJ1-1; D might be TRBD1 (5 bases). CDR1 is SGHNT, CDR2 YYREEE, per germline (reference sequence). This CDR3 is 13 amino acids long. V lost 5 bases to trimming and J lost 4 bases, with 12 bases between them. For the CDR3, the DNA is TGTGCCAGCAGATTGACAGTCCTCACTGAAGCTTTCTTT. Protein: CASRLTVLTEAFF.

The rearrangement links TRBV4-1 to TRBJ2-5, with D possibly matching TRBD2 (6 bases). The CDR3 length is 17 residues. Per germline, CDR1 MGHRA and CDR2 YSYEKL. The V end was cut by 1 base, the J end by 2 bases, with 17 bases between. CDR3 in DNA: TGCGCCAGCAGCCAAGTTCGCGGGCGGGGATTGCAAGAGACCCAGTACTTC. It codes for CASSQVRGRGLQETQYF.

The chain couples TRBV27 to TRBJ2-3; D is uncertain. V shed 3 bases and J shed 4 bases, with 8 bases lying between them. CDR1 MNHEY and CDR2 SMNVEV come from the germline V gene (reference sequence). The CDR3 is made up of 13 amino acids. CDR3 protein: CASSLQVPDTQYF. The DNA for the CDR3 is TGTGCCAGCAGTTTGCAGGTTCCAGATACGCAGTATTTT.

This chain links TRBV7-2 with TRBJ2-5; D may be TRBD2 (5 bases). Per germline, CDR1 SGHTA and CDR2 FQGNSA. CDR3 length equals 13 residues. Trimming shortened V by 6 bases and J by 5 bases, and 13 bases separated the two germline ends. The CDR3 spells CASSRGGRETQYF. CDR3 DNA: TGTGCCAGCAGTCGGGGTGGGCGGGAGACCCAGTACTTC.

V is TRBV28 and J is TRBJ1-5, with TRBD1 as a possible D gene (5 bases). Germline V lookup: CDR1 MDHEN, CDR2 SYDVKM. Trimming removed 3 bases from V and 0 bases from J, with 15 bases in between. The CDR3 spans 17 residues. The CDR3 nucleotides read TGTGCCAGCAGTTTCCCTTCGGGGGAGCATAGCAATCAGCCCCAGCATTTT. Its translation: CASSFPSGEHSNQPQHF.

The chain combines TRBV4-3 with TRBJ1-1; weak D call: TRBD1 (6 bases). The germline V and J ends were trimmed by 5 bases and 5 bases, with 27 bases remaining between them. This CDR3 has 18 amino acids. Germline CDR1 and CDR2: LGHNA and YSLEER. CDR3 loop: CASSKGVRVAGESTEAFF. As DNA, the CDR3 is TGCGCCAGCAGCAAAGGGGTAAGGGTTGCAGGGGAAAGTACTGAAGCTTTCTTT.

The chain is built from TRBV5-1 and TRBJ2-5, with 9 bases lining up with TRBD1. Unmatched junction bases numbered 11, after V lost 4 bases and J lost 4 bases. Per germline, CDR1 SGHRS and CDR2 YFSETQ. This CDR3 spans 16 amino acids. The DNA for the CDR3 is TGCGCCAGCAGCCAATACAGGGGGCGAACGTTAGAGACCCAGTACTTC. It yields the protein CASSQYRGRTLETQYF.

This rearrangement joins TRBV5-1 to TRBJ2-2; the D gene is possibly TRBD1 (5 bases). The CDR3 consists of 14 residues. The germline gives CDR1 SGHRS, CDR2 YFSETQ. Trimming removed 1 base from V and 1 base from J, with 5 bases in between. CDR3 in DNA: TGCGCCAGCAGCTTGCAGGGGAACACCGGGGAGCTGTTTTTT. Protein sequence: CASSLQGNTGELFF. The full variable domain, rest sourced from reference TRBV5-1 and TRBJ2-2, is KAGVTQTPRYLIKTRGQQVTLSCSPISGHRSVSWYQQTPGQGLQFLFEYFSETQRNKGNFPGRFSGRQFSNSRSEMNVSTLELGDSALYLCASSLQGNTGELFFGEGSRLTVL.